This TCR beta chain stems from a study of cytotoxic CD8 clonotypes in ibrutinib-treated CLL. Whole-study context: Responses: some 25 partial, 2 complete; after median approximately 67 months, roughly 14 stayed remitted, 12 progressed. Study conclusions and caveats: Public clonotypes occurred uncommonly; on treatment, they contracted or remained stable. Clonality went higher at ibrutinib response and then dropped back toward baseline at progression.

The CDR3 contains 14 residues. Germline CDR1 and CDR2: SGHAT and FQNNGV. The V end lost 3 bases, the J end lost 6 bases, and 11 bases lay between the germline ends. To note about this clone: Antigen: not known.

Genomic DNA in a quantity of roughly 2.2 micrograms was derived from cryopreserved PBMCs for TCR beta libraries. The data were produced by immunoSEQ multiplex PCR, yet TCRdb's version contains in-frame clones alone and is incomplete. The table shows about 150,000 clones, with about 70% occurring only once. The material sequenced was PBMCs, taken after 24 months of ibrutinib treatment. The genes are TRBV11-2 and TRBJ2-2, with D perhaps matching TRBD1 (6 bases). This TCR was recovered from a human donor with chronic lymphocytic leukemia. The CDR3 nucleotides read TGTGCCAGCAGCTTTGGGGGCTGGGCCGGGGAGCTGTTTTTT. It yields the protein CASSFGGWAGELFF.